The next 15 T cell receptor beta chains were all read from a single sample in a study of blood T cell repertoires in COVID-19. Clones were sequenced by immunoSEQ multiplex PCR, and TCRdb holds only the in-frame ones, with some missing. The data contain 300,000 to 350,000 clones, almost 90% of them singletons. The sequenced sample consisted of PBMCs or T cells enriched from blood (not recorded which). All receptors derive from a woman aged 18-29 years with acute COVID-19.

The V gene is TRBV7-6, the J gene TRBJ2-5; 10 nucleotides align to TRBD1. Germline loops: CDR1 SGHVS, CDR2 FNYEAQ. CDR3 length: 15 residues. The V gene end was trimmed by 6 bases and the J gene end by 4 bases; junction bases not matched to a gene: 8. CDR3 protein: CASRPGQGFPETQYF. CDR3 coding DNA: TGTGCCAGCAGACCGGGACAGGGGTTTCCAGAGACCCAGTACTTC. Full variable domain (outside the CDR3, taken from reference TRBV7-6 and TRBJ2-5): GAGVSQSPRYKVTKRGQDVALRCDPISGHVSLYWYRQALGQGPEFLTYFNYEAQQDKSGLPNDRFSAERPEGSISTLTIQRTEQRDSAMYRCASRPGQGFPETQYFGPGTRLLVL.

The gene calls are TRBV27 and TRBJ1-1, with D perhaps TRBD1 (5 bases). Per germline, CDR1 MNHEY and CDR2 SMNVEV (reference sequence). CDR3 length equals 15 residues. Trimming removed 2 bases at V and 0 bases at J, with 10 bases between. The CDR3 sequence: CASSLRGGMNTEAFF. In DNA form, the CDR3 reads TGTGCCAGCAGTTTACGGGGGGGAATGAACACTGAAGCTTTCTTT.

The chain has TRBV6-6 and TRBJ1-6; maybe TRBD1 (6 bases). The V end was cut by 0 bases, the J end by 8 bases, with 11 bases between. CDR1 and CDR2 from the germline V gene are MNHNY and SVGAGI (reference sequence). The CDR3 has 15 residues. Here the CDR3 reads CASSYSGRTDSPLHF. CDR3 nucleotides: TGTGCCAGCAGTTACTCCGGAAGGACAGATTCACCCCTCCACTTT.

The chain carries TRBV28 and TRBJ1-2; perhaps TRBD1 as D (6 bases). V was pared by 7 bases and J by 14 bases, with 23 bases between. Germline assignment: CDR1 MDHEN and CDR2 SYDVKM. This CDR3 spans 13 amino acids. The CDR3 sequence is CASTLKSRGAGTF. DNA for the CDR3: TGTGCCAGCACCCTTAAATCTCGGGGGGCGGGAACCTTC.

The V gene is TRBV28, the J gene TRBJ1-4; weak D call: TRBD1 (6 bases). This CDR3 is built from 14 residues. CDR1 and CDR2 from the germline V gene are MDHEN and SYDVKM. The ends were cut back, 10 bases at V and 4 bases at J, with 16 bases in the middle. CDR3 residues: CATRPQGVNEKLFF. The CDR3 DNA reads TGTGCCACCCGCCCACAGGGAGTTAATGAAAAACTGTTTTTT.

J is TRBJ1-4 and V is TRBV9; 7 nucleotides align to TRBD1. The ends lost 6 bases at V and 5 bases at J; junction bases unmatched: 7. The CDR3 sequence is 14 residues long. Germline loops: CDR1 SGDLS, CDR2 YYNGEE. The CDR3 bases are TGTGCCAGCAACCCCGGGACAGCGAATGAAAAACTGTTTTTT. Translated: CASNPGTANEKLFF.

The CDR3 region is CASSLAFPLAGDTEAFF. CDR3 DNA: TGTGCCAGCAGCTTAGCCTTCCCCCTGGCAGGGGACACTGAAGCTTTCTTT. J is TRBJ1-1 and V is TRBV7-8; a weak D match, TRBD1 (6 bases). Trimming took 0 bases from V and 3 from J, leaving 17 bases between them. This CDR3 region has 17 residues. Germline V CDR1 and CDR2: SGHVS, FQNEAQ.

The chain recombines TRBV5-1 with TRBJ2-1; a possible D gene is TRBD1 (6 bases). Trimming stripped 3 bases from V and 0 bases from J, with 10 bases between. The CDR3 runs to 15 residues. The V gene's germline CDR1 is SGHRS and CDR2 YFSETQ. CDR3 sequence (DNA): TGCGCCAGCAGCTCGGACAGTTCCTCCTACAATGAGCAGTTCTTC. Translation gives CASSSDSSSYNEQFF.

This rearrangement joins TRBV19 to TRBJ1-1; D call uncertain. This CDR3 contains 13 residues. The germline V gene encodes CDR1 LNHDA and CDR2 SQIVND (reference sequence). Between the trimmed V and J ends, which lost 8 bases and 5 bases, there was a span of 15 bases. CDR3 loop: CASRGLPRTEAFF. CDR3 in DNA: TGTGCCAGTCGAGGACTCCCGAGGACTGAAGCTTTCTTT.

This clone was counted once. The chain is built from TRBV13 and TRBJ2-7, with 7 positions matching TRBD1. V lost 5 bases and J lost 2; bases outside the gene matches: 3. CDR3 length: 13 amino acids. Looked up from germline, CDR1 is PRHDT and CDR2 is FYEKMQ (reference sequence). The chain's CDR3 is CASSMDRTYEQYF. The DNA of the CDR3 is TGTGCCAGCAGCATGGACAGGACCTACGAGCAGTACTTC.

J is TRBJ2-7 and V is TRBV28; D may be TRBD2 (7 bases). Germline CDR1 and CDR2: MDHEN and SYDVKM. The V gene lost 5 bases and the J gene lost 3 bases, with 17 bases spanning the gap. This CDR3 spans 15 amino acids. CDR3 sequence reads: CASSLGGRLYYEQYF. The CDR3 DNA is TGTGCCAGCAGTCTGGGGGGGCGGTTGTACTACGAGCAGTACTTC.

The chain couples TRBV15 to TRBJ1-2; no firm D call. The CDR3 totals 15 residues. Germline V gene data show CDR1 as LNHNV and CDR2 as YYDKDF (reference sequence). Deletions cut 0 bases from V and 3 bases from J, with 11 bases between. CDR3 nucleotide sequence: TGTGCCACCAGCAGAGAGGCACGGAGGGACTATGGCTACACCTTC. Translation gives CATSREARRDYGYTF.

The CDR3 here is CASSVQGFGEQFF. In DNA, the CDR3 is TGTGCCAGCAGCGTTCAGGGTTTCGGTGAGCAGTTCTTC. The rearrangement links TRBV5-6 to TRBJ2-1; the D gene is possibly TRBD1 (5 bases). The V gene's germline CDR1 is SGHDT and CDR2 YYEEEE. This CDR3 is built from 13 residues. V lost 4 bases and J lost 9, with 14 bases in between.

V and J are TRBV5-6 and TRBJ1-4; TRBD1 agrees at 8 bases. The V gene's germline CDR1 is SGHDT and CDR2 YYEEEE. Trimming took 4 bases from V and 5 from J; bases not matched to a gene: 4. CDR3 length: 14 amino acids. The CDR3 loop reads CASSRQGANEKLFF. CDR3 in DNA: TGTGCCAGCAGCCGGCAGGGGGCGAATGAAAAACTGTTTTTT.

The rearrangement links TRBV28 to TRBJ1-2; D is possibly TRBD1 (5 bases). Per the germline V gene, CDR1 is MDHEN and CDR2 is SYDVKM. The CDR3 contains 13 residues. Trimming removed 10 bases at V and 6 bases at J, with 18 bases between. The CDR3 nucleotides are TGTGCCATCTCCATTGGGTGGGGCGATGGCTACACCTTC. Amino acid sequence: CAISIGWGDGYTF.